Detailed here is one TCR beta chain. This CDR3 contains 16 residues. These data belong to a study of T-cell reconstitution after alpha-beta-depleted transplantation in children. It was with unique molecular identifiers that the TCRbeta library was prepared. TCRdb ran MiXCR on the PCR reads and lists one entry per CDR3 protein. Of 450,000 to 550,000 distinct CDR3 sequences in the sample, 9.5% to 12% are singletons; the top ten hold approximately 14%. V gene TRBV21-1 combines with J gene TRBJ2-5. TRBV21-1 corresponds to a pseudogene. The source is a female patient younger than 10 who had a stem cell transplant for aplastic anemia, so the T cells may come from the graft donor. The specimen was PBMCs, mostly from graft donor cells, collected 180 days after TCRalphabeta/CD19-depleted stem cell transplant. The DNA of the CDR3 is TGTGCCAGCAGCCTAAACCAGCACTTTAATCAAGAGACCCAGTACTTC. Encoded protein: CASSLNQHFNQETQYF.